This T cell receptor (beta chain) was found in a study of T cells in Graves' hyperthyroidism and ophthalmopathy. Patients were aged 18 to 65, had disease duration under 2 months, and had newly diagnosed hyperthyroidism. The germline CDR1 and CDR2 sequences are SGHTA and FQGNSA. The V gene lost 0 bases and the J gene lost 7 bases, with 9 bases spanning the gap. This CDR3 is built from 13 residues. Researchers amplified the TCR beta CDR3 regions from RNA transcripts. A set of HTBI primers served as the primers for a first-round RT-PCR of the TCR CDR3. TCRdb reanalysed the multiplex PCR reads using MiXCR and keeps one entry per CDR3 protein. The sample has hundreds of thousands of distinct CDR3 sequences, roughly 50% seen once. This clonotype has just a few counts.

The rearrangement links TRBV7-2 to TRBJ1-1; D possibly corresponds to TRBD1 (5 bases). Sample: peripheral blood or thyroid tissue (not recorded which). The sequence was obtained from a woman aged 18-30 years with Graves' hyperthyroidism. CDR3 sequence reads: CASSLAQRGEAFF. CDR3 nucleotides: TGTGCCAGCAGCTTAGCGCAAAGGGGTGAAGCTTTCTTT.